The 7 T cell receptor beta chains in this list originate from one sample, sequenced in a study of vaccination and CD4 T cells after COVID-19. No antigens are known for them. With the Oncomine TCR Beta short-read assay, DNA from cultured CD4+ T cells was sequenced. TCRdb ran MiXCR on the PCR reads and lists one entry per CDR3 protein. The sample has under 25,000 distinct CDR3 sequences; 44% are singletons. The treatment was: approximately 9-day PBMC culture with coronavirus spike peptide pools or control peptides (ViraFEST assay). Sequenced here: CD4+ T cells from blood, cultured in vitro, sampled before SARS-CoV-2 vaccination. These receptors all stem from a human donor who had recovered from COVID-19.

This clonotype was observed a handful of times. V is TRBV20-1 and J is TRBJ2-5; D is unresolved. V lost 4 bases and J lost 8, with 14 bases in between. The CDR3 is made up of 12 amino acids. CDR1 is DFQATT, CDR2 SNEGSKA, per germline (reference sequence). CDR3 in DNA: TGCAGTGCTACCGGGTCCGAAGGAACCCAGTACTTC. Protein product: CSATGSEGTQYF.

The rearrangement links TRBV25-1 to TRBJ2-2, with D unresolved. V was pared by 4 bases and J by 8 bases, with 11 bases between. Germline V lookup: CDR1 MGHDK, CDR2 SYGVNS. CDR3 length: 13 residues. In DNA, the CDR3 is TGTGCCAGCAGTGCGGTCGGTGAGGGGGAGCTGTTTTTT. Its protein product is CASSAVGEGELFF.

This chain links TRBV30 with TRBJ2-7; D gene uncertain. There are 15 residues in the CDR3. Germline V CDR1 and CDR2: GTSNPN, SVGIG (reference sequence). The V end was cut by 3 bases, the J end by 0 bases, with 15 bases between. CDR3 bases: TGTGCCTGGAGGGTGGGCAGTTCTTTCTCCTACGAGCAGTACTTC. Amino acids: CAWRVGSSFSYEQYF.

The chain is built from TRBV15 and TRBJ2-3, with D possibly TRBD2 on 6 matching bases. This CDR3 is 14 amino acids long. V lost 0 bases, J lost 4 bases, and 8 bases lay in between. CDR1 and CDR2 from the germline V gene are LNHNV and YYDKDF (reference sequence). The chain's CDR3 is CATSRDGRSDTQYF. The CDR3 DNA reads TGTGCCACCAGCAGAGATGGGAGGTCAGATACGCAGTATTTT.

This chain connects TRBV7-2 to TRBJ2-7; D is uncertain. Germline V gives CDR1 SGHTA, CDR2 FQGNSA. This CDR3 has 13 amino acids. The V and J ends lost 5 bases and 3 bases respectively, with 11 bases between them. The DNA of the CDR3 is TGTGCCAGCAGCGTGGACGGCTACTACGAGCAGTACTTC. It specifies CASSVDGYYEQYF.

This clonotype was observed a few times. The rearrangement uses TRBV6-4 and TRBJ1-5; D is ambiguous. This CDR3 contains 10 residues. Between the trimmed V and J ends, which lost 8 bases and 4 bases, there was a span of 3 bases. CDR1 is MRHNA and CDR2 is SNTAGT in the germline V gene. CDR3 in amino acids: CASPNQPQHF. The CDR3 DNA reads as TGTGCCAGCCCTAATCAGCCCCAGCATTTT.

This chain links TRBV7-2 with TRBJ1-5; D is perhaps TRBD1 (6 bases). Trimming removed 2 bases from V and 4 bases from J, with 12 bases in between. This CDR3 contains 15 residues. The germline V gene encodes CDR1 SGHTA and CDR2 FQGNSA. CDR3 in amino acids: CASSLSGGQNQPQHF. The CDR3 bases are TGTGCCAGCAGCTTATCGGGGGGGCAGAATCAGCCCCAGCATTTT.